Presented here are 19 T cell receptor beta chains from one specimen sequenced in a study of blood T cell repertoires in COVID-19. The protocol was immunoSEQ multiplex PCR, while the TCRdb copy is restricted to in-frame clones and leaves out a portion. The sample records 70,000 or so clones, approximately 78% being singletons. The source material was peripheral blood. The receptors originated from a woman of 80 years or more with acute or convalescent COVID-19.

This sequence joins TRBV6-1 and TRBJ1-6; D possibly corresponds to TRBD1 (6 bases). Trimming removed 1 base at V and 0 bases at J, with 13 bases between. This CDR3 has 18 amino acids. The germline V gene encodes CDR1 MNHNS and CDR2 SASEGT. The CDR3 reads CASSEENRGGSYNSPLHF. CDR3 nucleotides: TGTGCCAGCAGTGAAGAGAACAGAGGGGGCTCCTATAATTCACCCCTCCACTTT.

The rearrangement joins TRBV18 to TRBJ2-1; D gene uncertain. The CDR3 runs 14 residues. V dropped 0 bases and J dropped 7 bases, with 10 bases sitting between them. Germline values: CDR1 KGHSH, CDR2 LQKENI. CDR3 sequence (DNA): TGTGCCAGCTCACCACCCCCCGGGTCGAATGAGCAGTTCTTC. Amino acid sequence: CASSPPPGSNEQFF.

This chain joins TRBV5-1 and TRBJ2-5; TRBD2 agrees at 11 bases. This CDR3 is 16 amino acids long. The ends lost 4 bases at V and 1 base at J; junction bases unmatched: 6. Per germline, CDR1 SGHRS and CDR2 YFSETQ. The CDR3 loop is CASSKLAGAAQETQYF. CDR3 sequence (DNA): TGCGCCAGCAGCAAACTAGCGGGGGCCGCCCAAGAGACCCAGTACTTC.

The rearrangement uses TRBV29-1 and TRBJ1-2, with 8 bases fitting TRBD1. V lost 5 bases, J lost 8 bases, and 19 bases stayed unmatched. The germline V gene has CDR1 SQVTM and CDR2 ANQGSEA. The CDR3 extends over 16 amino acids. The DNA for the CDR3 is TGCAGCGTTCCCTCGGCAGGACAGGGCCTCAGAGGAGGCTACACCTTC. Amino acids: CSVPSAGQGLRGGYTF. The full variable domain, rest sourced from reference TRBV29-1 and TRBJ1-2, is SAVISQKPSRDICQRGTSLTIQCQVDSQVTMMFWYRQQPGQSLTLIATANQGSEATYESGFVIDKFPISRPNLTFSTLTVSNMSPEDSSIYLCSVPSAGQGLRGGYTFGSGTRLTVV.

The chain carries TRBV4-1 and TRBJ2-2; D may be TRBD1 (5 bases). Deletions cut 3 bases from V and 5 bases from J, with 19 bases between. Germline CDR1 and CDR2: MGHRA and YSYEKL. The CDR3 extends over 17 amino acids. In DNA, the CDR3 is TGCGCCAGCAGCCATGGATTCATAGGCTCAGGGACCGGGGAGCTGTTTTTT. Protein product: CASSHGFIGSGTGELFF.

The chain links TRBV19 to TRBJ1-1, with 7 bases fitting TRBD1. The CDR3 length is 14 residues. CDR1 is LNHDA and CDR2 is SQIVND in the germline V gene (reference sequence). Trimming took 3 bases from V and 3 from J; bases not matched to a gene: 4. The CDR3 loop reads CASSIPRGDTEAFF. In DNA, the CDR3 is TGTGCCAGTAGTATCCCCAGGGGGGACACTGAAGCTTTCTTT.

The V and J genes are TRBV30 and TRBJ1-1; D is uncertain. V was shortened by 4 bases and J by 3 bases, with 12 bases between the two germline ends. CDR1 is GTSNPN, CDR2 SVGIG, per germline (reference sequence). The CDR3 length is 13 residues. CDR3 residues: CAWTSRRDTEAFF. The CDR3 DNA reads TGTGCCTGGACGTCCCGACGGGACACTGAAGCTTTCTTT. The full variable domain, completed using reference TRBV30 and TRBJ1-1, is SQTIHQWPATLVQPVGSPLSLECTVEGTSNPNLYWYRQAAGRGLQLLFYSVGIGQISSEVPQNLSASRPQDRQFILSSKKLLLSDSGFYLCAWTSRRDTEAFFGQGTRLTVV.

This chain links TRBV19 with TRBJ2-7, with 10 bases matching TRBD2. The CDR3 spans 15 residues. Looked up from germline, CDR1 is LNHDA and CDR2 is SQIVND (reference sequence). Losses at the gene ends were 3 bases for V and 3 bases for J; bases not matched to a gene: 5. This CDR3 reads CASSISSGRDYEQYF. The CDR3 DNA reads as TGTGCCAGTAGTATTTCTAGCGGGAGAGACTACGAGCAGTACTTC.

The rearrangement links TRBV9 to TRBJ2-3, with D uncertain. The CDR3 runs 14 residues. The germline V gene has CDR1 SGDLS and CDR2 YYNGEE. V lost 3 bases and J lost 0, with 8 bases in between. CDR3 residues: CASSALRSTDTQYF. In DNA, the CDR3 is TGTGCCAGCAGCGCCCTACGTAGCACAGATACGCAGTATTTT.

The chain joins TRBV10-3 to TRBJ2-1, with TRBD2 identical over 14 bases. V shed 8 bases, J shed 1 base, and the junction held 7 bases outside the gene matches. CDR3 length: 17 amino acids. Germline V gives CDR1 ENHRY, CDR2 SYGVKD. CDR3 nucleotide sequence: TGTGCCATCGGGACTAGCGGGGGTATAGGGTCCTACAATGAGCAGTTCTTC. Translated: CAIGTSGGIGSYNEQFF.

The rearrangement uses TRBV28 and TRBJ2-5, with TRBD1 identical over 11 bases. CDR1 is MDHEN and CDR2 is SYDVKM in the germline V gene. After removal of 3 bases from V and 4 bases from J, the junction contained 1 base not matched to a gene. CDR3 length: 14 amino acids. This CDR3 is CASSLDRGRETQYF. In DNA, the CDR3 is TGTGCCAGCAGTTTGGACAGGGGGCGAGAGACCCAGTACTTC.

The chain carries TRBV6-5 and TRBJ2-7, with TRBD1 identical over 8 bases. The CDR3 has 15 amino acids. J was trimmed by 5 bases and V by 2 bases; bases with no gene match: 8. CDR1 MNHEY and CDR2 SVGAGI come from the germline V gene. The CDR3 DNA reads as TGTGCCAGCAGTTACCCAGGACAGGGAAGGGACGAGCAGTACTTC. This encodes CASSYPGQGRDEQYF.

This chain links TRBV3-1 (or the pseudogene TRBV3-2) with TRBJ1-3; no definite D call. Trimming shortened V by 7 bases and J by 8 bases, and 18 bases separated the two germline ends. The germline gives CDR1 LGHDT, CDR2 YNNKEL (reference sequence). The CDR3 is 14 residues long. CDR3 in DNA: TGTGCCAGCAACGACCGAGGCTTCGTAGACACCATATATTTT. Protein: CASNDRGFVDTIYF.

This chain uses TRBV18 with TRBJ2-1; D possibly corresponds to TRBD1 (6 bases). CDR3 length equals 14 residues. Germline CDR1 reads KGHSH; CDR2 reads LQKENI. The V end lost 3 bases, the J end lost 8 bases, and 14 bases lay between the germline ends. This chain's CDR3 is CASSPLQGSDEQFF. CDR3 DNA sequence: TGTGCCAGCTCACCTCTACAGGGTAGCGATGAGCAGTTCTTC.

The chain recombines TRBV7-9 with TRBJ2-1, with D possibly matching TRBD1 (6 bases). The V end was cut by 4 bases, the J end by 2 bases, with 18 bases between. The CDR3 extends over 17 amino acids. Per germline, CDR1 SEHNR and CDR2 FQNEAQ (reference sequence). For the CDR3, the DNA is TGTGCCAGCAGCTCGGGTCGTGGGGGCTTAACCTACAATGAGCAGTTCTTC. It specifies CASSSGRGGLTYNEQFF.

The V call is TRBV4-1, the J call TRBJ1-5; 9 nucleotides agree with TRBD1. The length of the CDR3 is 17 residues. The germline gives CDR1 MGHRA, CDR2 YSYEKL. V was clipped by 4 bases and J by 0 bases; unmatched bases: 7. The CDR3 protein is CASSPSRQGGSNQPQHF. The CDR3 DNA reads as TGCGCCAGCAGCCCCAGTCGACAGGGGGGTAGCAATCAGCCCCAGCATTTT.

The chain recombines TRBV19 with TRBJ1-3; maybe TRBD1 (6 bases). Germline-derived CDR1 and CDR2 are LNHDA and SQIVND (reference sequence). This CDR3 is 17 amino acids long. Trimming cost V 4 bases and J 0 bases, with 16 bases left between them. CDR3 nucleotides: TGTGCCAGTAGTAGCATCGGACAGAGCGTCTCTGGAAACACCATATATTTT. Amino acids: CASSSIGQSVSGNTIYF. Looking up the rest from reference TRBV19 and TRBJ1-3 gives the full variable domain: DGGITQSPKYLFRKEGQNVTLSCEQNLNHDAMYWYRQDPGQGLRLIYYSQIVNDFQKGDIAEGYSVSREKKESFPLTVTSAQKNPTAFYLCASSSIGQSVSGNTIYFGEGSWLTVV.

This clone was seen a single time. V usage is TRBV6-5 and J usage is TRBJ1-2; 9 bases fit TRBD1. The V segment lost 6 bases and the J segment 4 bases; nucleotides outside the gene matches: 6. The CDR3 runs 14 residues. The V gene's germline CDR1 is MNHEY and CDR2 SVGAGI. The CDR3 loop is CASRADRGGYGYTF. As DNA, the CDR3 is TGTGCCAGCAGAGCGGACAGGGGCGGCTATGGCTACACCTTC.

V and J are TRBV11-3 and TRBJ2-3; D might be TRBD2 (6 bases). With 5 bases removed from V and 5 bases from J, the gap between germline ends came to 14 bases. The CDR3 sequence is 14 residues long. Germline-derived CDR1 and CDR2 are SGHNT and YENEEA. The CDR3 DNA reads as TGTGCCAGCAGCCCCCGGGACTGGAGAGATACGCAGTATTTT. This gives the protein CASSPRDWRDTQYF.